Following are 2 T cell receptor beta chains from one sample sequenced in a study of molecular identifiers for immune sequencing clone quantification. MiXCR, applied by TCRdb to the PCR reads, yields one record per CDR3 protein. This table has tens of thousands of distinct CDR3 sequences, approximately 34% appearing once. The source material was naive CD8+ T cells from blood, with Jurkat cell RNA spiked in. Subset specified: FACS-sorted CD8+CD4-CCR7+CD45RA+ naive T cells. Receptor source: a human donor in good health. Some libraries in this study had Jurkat cell RNA spiked in.

This clonotype was counted a single time. Being one base from a much bigger clone, this may be a read error. The chain joins TRBV20-1 to TRBJ2-1, with D possibly being TRBD1 or TRBD2 (5 bases each). Trimming removed 6 bases from V and 4 bases from J, with 16 bases in between. Germline assignment: CDR1 DFQATT and CDR2 SNEGSKA (reference sequence). This CDR3 is 14 amino acids long. CDR3: CSAPPGPAYNEQFF. The CDR3, as DNA: TGCAGTGCCCCGCCGGGACCAGCTTACAATGAGCAGTTCTTC.

Concerning this clonotype: At one end the junction does not follow the germline gene, possibly because of a read error. The chain is built from TRBV28 and TRBJ2-6; 7 nucleotides line up with TRBD2. CDR3 length equals 20 residues. Germline CDR1 reads MDHEN; CDR2 reads SYDVKM. In DNA, the CDR3 is TGTGCCAGCAGTTTTAGGCCCGGGCGGGAGTTCCGCTCTGGGGCCAACGTCCTGGCTTTC. This translates into CASSFRPGREFRSGANVLAF.